Listed here are 7 T cell receptor beta chains from one sample, sequenced in a study of neurological immune-mediated disorders. MiXCR was run by TCRdb on the 5' RACE reads, yielding one entry per CDR3 protein. Found here are about 50,000 distinct CDR3 sequences, approximately 10% of them singletons; the top ten hold about 5%. Material: PBMCs. The receptors originated from a man between 65 and 85 years old with HTLV-1-associated myelopathy (HAM/TSP).

Comments on this clonotype: This CDR3 is missing its conserved last phenylalanine or tryptophan, likely due to a read error. The limits of the CDR3 on the DNA are not certain, so only TCRdb's listed CDR3 is given. The chain has TRBV7-3 and TRBJ1-3. The CDR3 totals 14 residues, both ends included. The germline CDR1 and CDR2 sequences are SGHTA and FQGTGA. CDR3 sequence reads: CASSLTTSGNTINL.

This clonotype has ten or more counts. The chain links TRBV5-1 to TRBJ2-7; weak D call: TRBD2 (5 bases). V was trimmed by 3 bases and J by 5 bases, leaving 12 bases between them. Germline V lookup: CDR1 SGHRS, CDR2 YFSETQ. The length of the CDR3 is 13 residues. CDR3 sequence: CASSSYGENEQYF. DNA of the CDR3: TGCGCCAGCAGCTCCTACGGGGAAAACGAGCAGTACTTC.

This clonotype is medium-sized (0.01 to 0.1%) by share. This chain links TRBV3-1 with TRBJ2-1; no firm D call. The germline gives CDR1 LGHDT, CDR2 YNNKEL (reference sequence). Trimming cost V 1 base and J 5 bases, with 9 bases left between them. This CDR3 is built from 14 residues. The CDR3 DNA is TGTGCCAGCAGCCAAGTCCGTCCGGACAATGAGCAGTTCTTC. This codes for CASSQVRPDNEQFF.

This clonotype occurred many times. V and J are TRBV4-3 and TRBJ2-7; 8 bases map to TRBD1. The CDR3 contains 14 residues. CDR1 and CDR2 (germline): LGHNA, YSLEER. V lost 4 bases, J lost 0 bases, and 2 bases stayed unmatched. Here the CDR3 reads CASSRTGRSYEQYF. The CDR3 DNA follows: TGCGCCAGCAGCCGGACAGGGCGCTCCTACGAGCAGTACTTC.

Notes on this clonotype: A much larger clone is a single base away; this may be a read error. This sequence joins TRBV7-9 and TRBJ1-1; 8 nucleotides agree with TRBD1. The CDR3 runs to 15 residues. From germline, CDR1 is SEHNR and CDR2 FQNEAQ (reference sequence). For the CDR3, the DNA is TGTGCCATCAGCTCTCTCGGACAGGGCAACACTGAAGCTTTCTTT. Amino acids: CAISSLGQGNTEAFF. Using reference TRBV7-9 and TRBJ1-1 for the parts outside the CDR3, the full variable domain is DTGVSQNPRHKITKRGQNVTFRCDPISEHNRLYWYRQTLGQGPEFLTYFQNEAQLEKSRLLSDRFSAERPKGSFSTLEIQRTEQGDSAMYLCAISSLGQGNTEAFFGQGTRLTVV.

This clonotype was seen a single time. The genes are TRBV25-1 and TRBJ2-5; weak D call: TRBD2 (6 bases). With 6 bases removed from V and 5 bases from J, the gap between germline ends came to 19 bases. This CDR3 is built from 15 residues. CDR1 and CDR2 (germline): MGHDK, SYGVNS. The CDR3 region has the DNA TGTGCCAGCAGACTCCGCGGGGTCCCTGGTGAGACCCAGTACTTC. Protein product: CASRLRGVPGETQYF.

Ten or more counts support this clonotype. The chain recombines TRBV25-1 with TRBJ1-5; maybe TRBD1 (5 bases). CDR1 is MGHDK and CDR2 is SYGVNS in the germline V gene. The CDR3 sequence is 14 residues long. V was trimmed by 6 bases and J by 0 bases, leaving 9 bases between them. The CDR3 here is CASSGTDSNQPQHF. CDR3 sequence (DNA): TGTGCCAGCAGCGGGACGGATAGCAATCAGCCCCAGCATTTT.